Below, 8 T cell receptor beta chains from the same sample are listed, as sequenced in a study of blood T cell repertoires in COVID-19. Some clones are missing from TCRdb's copy, which holds only in-frame ones; the method was immunoSEQ multiplex PCR. The sample includes some 390,000 clones, around 92% of them seen just once. Sequencing was done on a sample of PBMCs or T cells enriched from blood (not recorded which). These receptors were collected from a woman in her thirties who had recovered from COVID-19.

The genes are TRBV29-1 and TRBJ2-7; D is uncertain. The CDR3 contains 13 residues. V lost 2 bases and J 5 bases, leaving 13 bases between the germline ends. Germline V lookup: CDR1 SQVTM, CDR2 ANQGSEA. CDR3 sequence: CSVEKEIAHEQYF. The DNA of the CDR3 is TGCAGCGTTGAAAAGGAGATTGCCCACGAGCAGTACTTC.

The chain combines TRBV18 with TRBJ2-2, with D uncertain. Germline loops: CDR1 KGHSH, CDR2 LQKENI. V lost 3 bases to trimming and J lost 2 bases, with 7 bases between them. CDR3 length: 14 residues. The CDR3 coding sequence is TGTGCCAGCTCACCCAACAGAAACACCGGGGAGCTGTTTTTT. It specifies CASSPNRNTGELFF.

This chain connects TRBV7-7 to TRBJ2-7; D perhaps matches TRBD1 (6 bases). There are 14 residues in the CDR3. CDR1 SSHAT and CDR2 FNYEAQ come from the germline V gene (reference sequence). V lost 3 bases to trimming and J lost 2 bases, with 11 bases between them. The CDR3 bases are TGTGCCAGCAGCTTCGGCACAGGGCCCTACGAGCAGTACTTC. This gives the protein CASSFGTGPYEQYF.

The chain carries TRBV28 and TRBJ1-2, with 7 bases aligning to TRBD1. This CDR3 is 15 amino acids long. Looked up from germline, CDR1 is MDHEN and CDR2 is SYDVKM. Trimming at V came to 7 bases and at J to 2 bases, leaving 10 bases not matched to a gene. The CDR3 here is CASNTPGQKNYGYTF. CDR3 nucleotides: TGTGCCAGCAATACACCGGGACAGAAGAACTATGGCTACACCTTC.

The chain carries TRBV7-2 and TRBJ1-5; TRBD1 agrees at 7 bases. From germline, CDR1 is SGHTA and CDR2 FQGNSA. The CDR3 is made up of 15 amino acids. V shed 3 bases, J shed 6 bases, and the junction held 8 bases outside the gene matches. The CDR3 region is CASSLASTGLQPQHF. The DNA for the CDR3 is TGTGCCAGCAGCTTGGCGTCGACAGGGCTTCAGCCCCAGCATTTT. The entire variable domain, with the rest obtained from reference TRBV7-2 and TRBJ1-5, is as follows: GAGVSQSPSNKVTEKGKDVELRCDPISGHTALYWYRQSLGQGLEFLIYFQGNSAPDKSGLPSDRFSAERTGGSVSTLTIQRTQQEDSAVYLCASSLASTGLQPQHFGDGTRLSIL.

The count of this clone is one. The chain has TRBV3-1 (or the pseudogene TRBV3-2) and TRBJ2-7, with 11 bases lining up with TRBD2. Germline V gene data show CDR1 as LGHDT and CDR2 as YNNKEL (reference sequence). This CDR3 comprises 14 residues. V trimming: 4 bases; J trimming: 3 bases; junction bases outside the gene matches: 2. The CDR3 here is CASSRGTSGYEQYF. The DNA of the CDR3 is TGTGCCAGCAGCCGCGGGACTAGCGGCTACGAGCAGTACTTC.

The rearrangement uses TRBV4-3 and TRBJ2-7; TRBD2 agrees at 8 bases. The CDR3 totals 17 residues. CDR1 LGHNA and CDR2 YSLEER come from the germline V gene. Trimming cost V 2 bases and J 5 bases; bases outside gene matches: 14. The CDR3 here is CASSQNGGGSASDEQYF. The CDR3 DNA reads as TGCGCCAGCAGCCAAAACGGGGGGGGATCTGCGAGTGACGAGCAGTACTTC.

V is TRBV7-6 and J is TRBJ1-3; unclear D gene. CDR3 length: 16 residues. Germline CDR1 SGHVS, CDR2 FNYEAQ. V was cut by 0 bases and J by 1 base, with 10 bases left in between. The CDR3 loop reads CASSLAGADSGNTIYF. CDR3 bases: TGTGCCAGCAGCTTAGCGGGAGCCGATTCTGGAAACACCATATATTTT.